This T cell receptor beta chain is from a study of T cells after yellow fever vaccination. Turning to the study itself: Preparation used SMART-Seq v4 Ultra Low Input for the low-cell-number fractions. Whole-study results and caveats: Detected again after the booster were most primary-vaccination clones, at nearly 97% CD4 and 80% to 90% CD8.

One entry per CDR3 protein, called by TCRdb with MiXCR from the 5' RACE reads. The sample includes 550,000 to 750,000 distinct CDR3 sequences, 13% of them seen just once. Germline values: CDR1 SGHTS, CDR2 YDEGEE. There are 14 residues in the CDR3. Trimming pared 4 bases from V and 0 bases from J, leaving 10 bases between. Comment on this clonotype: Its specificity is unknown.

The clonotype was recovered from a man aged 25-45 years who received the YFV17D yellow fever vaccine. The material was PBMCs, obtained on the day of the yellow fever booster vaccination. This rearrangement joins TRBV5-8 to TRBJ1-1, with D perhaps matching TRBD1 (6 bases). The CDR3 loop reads CASSADRMNTEAFF. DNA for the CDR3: TGTGCCAGCAGCGCGGACAGAATGAACACTGAAGCTTTCTTT.